The sequence of this T cell receptor (beta chain) was determined in a study of CD8+ T cells in alopecia areata. RNA was isolated and reverse transcribed to cDNA, the sequencing template. Generated by immunoSEQ multiplex PCR, the TCRdb table keeps only in-frame clones and is missing some. In the table there are 150,000 to 200,000 clones, about 65% of which are singletons. Treatment reported: oral pan-JAK inhibitor, 5-10 mg twice daily. Germline V gives CDR1 MNHNS, CDR2 SASEGT. This CDR3 is 18 amino acids long. V lost 0 bases and J lost 2; bases outside the gene matches: 11. This TCR came from a human donor with alopecia areata. The genes are TRBV6-1 and TRBJ2-5, with 8 bases that match TRBD2. Sequencing was performed on CD4+ T cells sorted from blood, taken at approximately week 49, from a patient treated with tofacitinib. CDR3 protein: CASSEALRGGPKQETQYF. CDR3 bases: TGTGCCAGCAGTGAAGCGCTTCGGGGGGGGCCGAAACAAGAGACCCAGTACTTC.